This T cell receptor beta chain was sequenced during a study of shared clonotypes between healthy human individuals. This clone showed up just a few times. This sample also contains other DNA sequences that code for the same CDR3. The assay was run at deep level. Replicate PCRs were loaded with 300 ng DNA from unsorted PBMC, approximately 31,000 T cell genomes. The method was immunoSEQ multiplex PCR; TCRdb's version includes in-frame clones alone and lacks a portion of them. This sample has about 490,000 clones, with less than 80% found just once. Free of recent acute infections or vaccinations, the donors were healthy HIV-negative adults. Extraction of genomic DNA in unsorted samples used 86 million or so PBMCs. Trimming cost V 3 bases and J 0 bases, with 5 bases left between them. Looked up from germline, CDR1 is SEHNR and CDR2 is FQNEAQ (reference sequence). This CDR3 region has 13 residues.

This receptor was taken from a woman in her thirties or forties in good health. Some clones in this sample may be carry-over from other donors' samples. Material: PBMCs. V is TRBV7-9 and J is TRBJ1-1; D not certain. The chain's CDR3 is CASSLTLNTEAFF. In DNA form, the CDR3 reads TGTGCCAGCAGCTTGACCTTGAACACTGAAGCTTTCTTT.